This T cell receptor beta chain was retrieved from a study of T-cell memory formation after mild COVID-19 (dated by TCRdb to the early 2020s). Background for the entire study: TCR sequence clusters from the two donors were largely donor specific. The cohort was made up of two young adult volunteers, one female and one male, who were previously healthy. T-cell clones expanding and contracting after mild COVID-19 in a couple of donors were tracked by longitudinal TCRalpha and TCRbeta repertoire sequencing.

This clonotype has just a few counts. The antigen this receptor binds is unknown. The record has no base qualities; no much larger clone is one base away. The instrument was an Illumina NovaSeq 6000. Using 5'RACE with constant-segment primers, TCRalpha and TCRbeta cDNA libraries were constructed, with sample barcodes and unique molecular identifiers added in the process. Trizol reagent was used to extract RNA from every sample. Libraries were amplified in two PCR steps, with a second sample barcode and Illumina TruSeq adapters added in the second step. The libraries were sequenced on an Illumina NovaSeq using 2 x 150 bp paired-end reads. Per the source publication's procedure: Demultiplexing of reads and collapsing into UMI-guided consensus sequences were performed with migec v1.2.7. Using mixcr v2.1.11, UMI consensuses were aligned to TRA and TRB V and J templates and then assembled into clonotypes. A clonotype was counted as expanded or contracted only if both edgeR and NoisET called the change significant, with noise models trained on biological replicates. For edgeR calls, the cutoffs were a false discovery rate-adjusted p below 0.01 and a log2 fold-change threshold of 1. As an exploratory analysis of dynamics, max-normalized trajectories of the 1000 most abundant clonotypes were examined by PCA with hierarchical clustering. The CD4 or CD8 phenotype of responding clones was assigned using the separately sequenced CD4+ and CD8+ repertoires. TCRdb reran the public reads through fastp at Q25 and MiXCR, keeping productive beta chains. Every entry covers one CDR3 protein and lists the most common genes and DNA from its rows. The V and J calls follow TCRdb's processing rather than the paper's. The sample data list a few hundred thousand distinct CDR3 sequences, and around 15% of these were observed just once. The ten largest clones capture under 25% of the sample.

Ficoll-Paque density gradient centrifugation was the method used to isolate PBMCs. Findings and caveats that apply to the study as a whole: Balanced CD4/CD8 phenotypes were observed for clones contracting from day 15 to 85, whereas a bias towards CD4+ was observed for a second wave of clones expanding from day 15 to 37. Contracting CD4+ clones turned up mainly in the CM and EM memory subsets, whereas EMRA was where CD8+ clones were enriched. The second-wave clones that peaked on day 37 were not confirmed to be SARS-CoV-2 specific. The study covered only a couple of mild cases, and larger cohorts including severe cases with pre-infection samples were considered necessary. Some responding clones were detected in pre-infection memory, which suggested that pre-existing cross-reactive memory T cells had joined the SARS-CoV-2 response.

Based on the germline V gene, the CDR1 and CDR2 sequences are SGHVS and FNYEAQ. A distance of 17 bases separates the germline ends of V and J, which lose 6 bases and 5 bases respectively. The CDR3 runs 16 amino acids, cysteine and phenylalanine included. This entry keeps only the CDR3 DNA: 48 bases, framed from base 1. The chain links TRBV7-6 with TRBJ2-6; the D region possibly corresponds to TRBD2 (6 bases align). The sequence was collected from a man between 18 and 35 years old who had mild COVID-19 (a few samples of this study predate the infection). The sample titles of this study are shuffled in the database, so cell type and time point are left out; the donor was told from shared clones. Sequenced: PBMCs or a T cell subset sorted from them (not recorded which). CDR3 protein: CASSPPGVRRANVLTF. The DNA sequence is as follows: TGTGCCAGCAGTCCCCCGGGGGTGCGTCGGGCCAACGTCCTGACTTTC. Reference TRBV7-6 and TRBJ2-6 genes cover what lies past the CDR3, so the full variable domain is GAGVSQSPRYKVTKRGQDVALRCDPISGHVSLYWYRQALGQGPEFLTYFNYEAQQDKSGLPNDRFSAERPEGSISTLTIQRTEQRDSAMYRCASSPPGVRRANVLTFGAGSRLTVL.